A selection of T cell receptor beta chains follows, all from one sample in a study of blood T cell repertoires in COVID-19. Assay: immunoSEQ multiplex PCR; the TCRdb copy retains only in-frame clones and omits some. Of about 50,000 clones listed, more than 75% are singletons. Sequencing was performed on peripheral blood. The receptors stem from a woman aged 55-70 years with acute or convalescent COVID-19. CDR3s include the opening cysteine and the closing phenylalanine or tryptophan. D genes are given only for firm matches. Clone size is stated in some rows and not others, as once, few, many or a class when expanded.

D,J,V,size,DNA,CDR3
-,TRBJ1-1,TRBV19,-,TGTGCCAGTAGTATAGAGCGAGGGAGTACGTTGGACACTGAAGCTTTCTTT,CASSIERGSTLDTEAFF
-,TRBJ2-7,TRBV5-4,-,TGTGCCAGCAGCTTGGGGTTGACAGATTACGAGCAGTACTTC,CASSLGLTDYEQYF
-,TRBJ1-2,TRBV10-3,-,TGTGCCATCTGGGAGGGGAACTATGGCTACACCTTC,CAIWEGNYGYTF
-,TRBJ1-5,TRBV6-5,-,TGTGCCAGCAGTTACTCAGGGGTCAATCAGCCCCAGCATTTT,CASSYSGVNQPQHF
TRBD1,TRBJ1-4,TRBV5-1,-,TGCGCCAGCAGCGTGTCAGGGGGCGACGGTGAAAAACTGTTTTTT,CASSVSGGDGEKLFF
-,TRBJ1-3,TRBV19,-,TGTGCCAGTAGTATCGGCTCTGGAAACACCATATATTTT,CASSIGSGNTIYF
-,TRBJ1-3,TRBV9,few,TGTGCCAGCAGCCCTCGGGGGGAAGGGACCTCCTCCCTCGGAAACACCATATATTTT,CASSPRGEGTSSLGNTIYF
TRBD1,TRBJ1-2,TRBV20-1,-,TGCAGTGCTAGTCCCGGGACAGGGAGGATTGGCTACACCTTC,CSASPGTGRIGYTF
TRBD2,TRBJ2-7,TRBV19,-,TGTGCCAGTAGTGCGACGGGACTACGGGGCTACGAGCAGTACTTC,CASSATGLRGYEQYF
-,TRBJ1-1,TRBV7-9,-,TGTGCCAGCAGCTTAGCGGCACCATTT,CASSLAAPF
TRBD1,TRBJ2-1,TRBV7-9,once,TGTGCCAGCAGTCCCGGACAGGGAGTAATAGATGAGCAGTTCTTC,CASSPGQGVIDEQFF
-,TRBJ1-2,TRBV3-1/TRBV3-2,-,TGTGCCAGCAGCCAAGGACGGGACTATGGCTACACCTTC,CASSQGRDYGYTF
-,TRBJ1-2,TRBV6-6,-,TGTGCCAGCACCCTTGCACTCGGAGTTAACTATGGCTACACCTTC,CASTLALGVNYGYTF
-,TRBJ2-7,TRBV25-1,-,TGTGCCAGCCTAAAGACAAACCCTCCCTACGAGCAGTACTTC,CASLKTNPPYEQYF
-,TRBJ1-2,TRBV12-3/TRBV12-4,-,TGTGCCAGCAGTTACTCCCTCTATGGCTACACCTTC,CASSYSLYGYTF
-,TRBJ1-6,TRBV2,few,TGTGCCAGCAGTGAAAGGACTTCACAAGGAAATTCACCCCTCCACTTT,CASSERTSQGNSPLHF
-,TRBJ2-4,TRBV5-4,-,TGTGCCAGCAGCTTGCGCGGGTCAACCAAAAACATTCAGTACTTC,CASSLRGSTKNIQYF
-,TRBJ1-1,TRBV6-1,-,TGTGCCAGCAGTCCTCTTCGGGGGAACACTGAAGCTTTCTTT,CASSPLRGNTEAFF
TRBD1,TRBJ2-7,TRBV3-1/TRBV3-2,-,TGTGCCAGCAGCCACCGACAGGGCGCCTACGAGCAGTACTTC,CASSHRQGAYEQYF
-,TRBJ1-1,TRBV28,-,TGTGCCAGCAGTTCCCCCCTTGTGGACTGGAACACTGAAGCTTTCTTT,CASSSPLVDWNTEAFF
-,TRBJ1-1,TRBV30,-,TGTGCCTGGAGTCAACTACGAGGGCAGCACACTGAAGCTTTCTTT,CAWSQLRGQHTEAFF
TRBD2,TRBJ2-1,TRBV18,-,TGTGCCAGCTCACCACAACTAGCGGGGGGACCTTGGAACAATGAGCAGTTCTTC,CASSPQLAGGPWNNEQFF
-,TRBJ1-2,TRBV7-2,-,TGTGCCAGCAGCTCAGGCGGGGGGTGGGGCTATGGCTACACCTTC,CASSSGGGWGYGYTF
-,TRBJ1-5,TRBV7-9,few,TGTGCCAGCAGCTTAGATCAGGGAAGCAGCCCCCAGCATTTT,CASSLDQGSSPQHF
-,TRBJ2-7,TRBV12-3/TRBV12-4,-,TGTGCCAGCAGTTTAGCTTTCAGGGACGAGCAGTACTTC,CASSLAFRDEQYF
-,TRBJ1-4,TRBV28,-,TGTGCCAGCAGTTTAAGCGGGCCAAGAGGTGAAAAACTGTTTTTT,CASSLSGPRGEKLFF
TRBD2,TRBJ2-1,TRBV6-5,-,TGTGCCAGCAGCGCTTTAGCGGGAGGTCTATATGAGCAGTTCTTC,CASSALAGGLYEQFF
-,TRBJ1-5,TRBV4-1,-,TGCGCCAGCAGCCAAGATAACGAGAGCAATCAGCCCCAGCATTTT,CASSQDNESNQPQHF
-,TRBJ2-3,TRBV7-2,once,TGTGCCAGCAGCTTAGTACGGGGTAGCACAGATACGCAGTATTTT,CASSLVRGSTDTQYF
-,TRBJ1-2,TRBV19,-,TGTGCCAGTCGCCGGGACTATGGCTACACCTTC,CASRRDYGYTF
-,TRBJ1-1,TRBV19,-,TGTGCCAGTAGTATAGTCTGGAACACTGAAGCTTTCTTT,CASSIVWNTEAFF
-,TRBJ1-3,TRBV3-1/TRBV3-2,once,TGTGCCAGCAGCCATCGGTCTTCCTCTGGAAACACCATATATTTT,CASSHRSSSGNTIYF
TRBD2,TRBJ2-1,TRBV7-2,-,TGTGCCAGCAGCTTAGACGGGGGGGCCAGGAATGAGCAGTTCTTC,CASSLDGGARNEQFF
TRBD2,TRBJ2-1,TRBV6-5,-,TGTGCCAGCAGCAGACTAGCGGGGGAGTACAATGAGCAGTTCTTC,CASSRLAGEYNEQFF
TRBD1,TRBJ1-5,TRBV6-6,-,TGTGCCAGCAGGAAACAGGGGCGAAGAAACAATCAGCCCCAGCATTTT,CASRKQGRRNNQPQHF
-,TRBJ1-6,TRBV5-8,-,TGTGCCAGCAGCATCGACAAGTCACCCCTCCACTTT,CASSIDKSPLHF
-,TRBJ1-3,TRBV6-5,-,TGTGCCAGCAGAGGTCGCGCAAGGGGCACCATATATTTT,CASRGRARGTIYF
-,TRBJ2-3,TRBV7-2,-,TGTGCCAGCAGCCCTCGTTTGGTGGGGACACAGGGTACGCAGTATTTT,CASSPRLVGTQGTQYF
-,TRBJ2-1,TRBV7-9,few,TGTGCCAGCAGCTCCCGGCGCGGGGCAGGAAATGAGCAGTTCTTC,CASSSRRGAGNEQFF
TRBD1,TRBJ1-2,TRBV6-5,-,TGTGCCAGCAGTTACTCGAGGGGACAGGGGGTGGGTGGCTACACCTTC,CASSYSRGQGVGGYTF
TRBD2,TRBJ2-7,TRBV5-5,-,TGTGCCAGCAGCTTGGTACTAGCGGGAGGTCCTCTCCACGAGCAGTACTTC,CASSLVLAGGPLHEQYF
-,TRBJ1-4,TRBV9,-,TGTGCCAGCAGCGTAGGGCAGGGCAGTGAAAAACTGTTTTTT,CASSVGQGSEKLFF
-,TRBJ2-3,TRBV19,-,TGTGCCAGTAGTATTATACAGGGTGGGGCAGATACGCAGTATTTT,CASSIIQGGADTQYF
-,TRBJ1-5,TRBV18,-,TGTGCCAGCTCGGAGGGCTTTAGCAATCAGCCCCAGCATTTT,CASSEGFSNQPQHF
-,TRBJ1-3,TRBV18,-,TGTGCCAGCTCCACACAGGGTGTCTCTGGAAACACCATATATTTT,CASSTQGVSGNTIYF
TRBD1,TRBJ1-2,TRBV7-3,-,TGTGCCAGCCTAGATGGACAGGGGTATGGCTACACCTTC,CASLDGQGYGYTF
TRBD1,TRBJ2-7,TRBV7-9,once,TGTGCCAGCAGCTGGGACAGGGCTCCCTACGAGCAGTACTTC,CASSWDRAPYEQYF
TRBD1,TRBJ1-2,TRBV4-2,-,TGTGCCAGCAGCCAAGATTGGGCAGGGGGCAGTGGCTACACCTTC,CASSQDWAGGSGYTF
TRBD1,TRBJ2-4,TRBV19,-,TGTGCCAGTAGTATAGATATCAGGGGGTCCCTCGCCAAAAACATTCAGTACTTC,CASSIDIRGSLAKNIQYF